This paragraph reports one T cell receptor (beta chain). Antigen specificity is unknown. This entry comes from a study of CD8 T cells in ankylosing spondylitis. A quantitative 5'-RACE method, one with molecular barcodes, was used to make TCR beta libraries. TCRdb called the 5' RACE reads again in MiXCR, with one record for every CDR3 protein. Of about 150,000 distinct CDR3 sequences detected, around 45% appear once; the ten largest clones hold approximately 16%. Whole-study results and caveats: Relatively scarce in peripheral blood, disease-linked clones were CD8+. There was reportedly significant enrichment of clones that were disease-linked in matched ankylosing spondylitis synovial fluid.

The specimen sequenced was synovial fluid, either unsorted or a sorted T cell fraction (not recorded which). The TCR sequence derives from a male donor with ankylosing spondylitis.

The CDR3 region has the DNA TGTGCCAGCAGTTACCTAACCACAGATTCCTACGAGCAGTACTTC. Translation gives CASSYLTTDSYEQYF. The genes are TRBV12-3 or TRBV12-4 and TRBJ2-7; D call uncertain. V was trimmed by 4 bases and J by 1 base, leaving 14 bases between them. The CDR3 is made up of 15 amino acids.